A selection of T cell receptor beta chains follows, all from one sample in a study of T cell responses to AZD1222 COVID-19 vaccine. TCRdb keeps only in-frame clones here, not all; method: immunoSEQ multiplex PCR. The sample includes roughly 120,000 clones, roughly 93% of them seen just once. Sequencing was performed on peripheral blood, taken 28 days after the second AZD1222 dose. The source of these receptors is an adult who received the AZD1222 COVID-19 vaccine. Both conserved end residues are part of each CDR3. The order of the fields is clone size, J gene, D gene, V gene, CDR3 protein, CDR3 DNA. D genes are given only for firm matches. Only some rows state a clone size, as once, few, many or a class for expanded clones.

NA | TRBJ1-1 | NA | TRBV3-1/TRBV3-2 | CASSLRGGDTEAFF | TGTGCCAGCAGCCTAAGGGGTGGGGACACTGAAGCTTTCTTT
NA | TRBJ2-5 | TRBD1 | TRBV6-5 | CASSYSGQGNTQYF | TGTGCCAGCAGTTACTCGGGACAGGGTAATACCCAGTACTTC
NA | TRBJ1-2 | TRBD1 | TRBV7-2 | CASSLTGGAQGYTF | TGTGCCAGCAGCTTGACAGGGGGCGCACAGGGCTACACCTTC
NA | TRBJ1-2 | NA | TRBV6-1 | CASSEGLTNYGYTF | TGTGCCAGCAGTGAAGGGTTGACTAACTATGGCTACACCTTC
NA | TRBJ2-7 | NA | TRBV18 | CASSPAPGHEQYF | TGTGCCAGCTCACCGGCCCCGGGCCACGAGCAGTACTTC
NA | TRBJ1-1 | NA | TRBV19 | CASTLRRGDGTEAFF | TGTGCCAGTACCTTACGGAGAGGGGATGGCACTGAAGCTTTCTTT
NA | TRBJ1-5 | NA | TRBV2 | CAGGGSNQPQHF | TGTGCCGGGGGGGGTAGCAATCAGCCCCAGCATTTT
NA | TRBJ1-3 | TRBD1 | TRBV5-3 | CARSRPTGGNSGNTIYF | TGTGCCAGAAGCAGACCGACAGGGGGGAATTCTGGAAACACCATATATTTT
NA | TRBJ1-1 | TRBD1 | TRBV27 | CASSENRGMNTEAFF | TGTGCCAGCAGCGAAAACAGGGGCATGAACACTGAAGCTTTCTTT
NA | TRBJ1-4 | TRBD1 | TRBV18 | CASSPSDRGSEKLFF | TGTGCCAGCTCACCATCGGACAGGGGCAGTGAAAAACTGTTTTTT
NA | TRBJ2-2 | NA | TRBV28 | CASSPPGRRTGELFF | TGTGCCAGCAGTCCTCCGGGACGAAGAACCGGGGAGCTGTTTTTT
once | TRBJ1-6 | NA | TRBV28 | CASSLRRIYGQRPETPYNSPLHF | TGTGCCAGCAGTTTAAGACGCATATACGGACAGCGACCCGAGACTCCCTATAATTCACCCCTCCACTTT
NA | TRBJ2-1 | NA | TRBV7-7 | CASSADSNYNEQFF | TGTGCTAGCAGCGCCGACAGCAACTACAATGAGCAGTTCTTC
NA | TRBJ1-5 | NA | TRBV28 | CASTPVRYQPQHF | TGTGCCAGCACCCCCGTACGTTATCAGCCCCAGCATTTT
NA | TRBJ1-3 | NA | TRBV7-2 | CASSFSGSGNTIYF | TGTGCCAGCAGCTTTTCAGGCTCTGGAAACACCATATATTTT
few | TRBJ2-7 | NA | TRBV20-1 | CSASVNYEQYF | TGCAGTGCCTCAGTTAACTACGAGCAGTACTTC
few | TRBJ1-5 | NA | TRBV4-1 | CASSQAPDFGQPQHF | TGCGCCAGCAGCCAAGCCCCAGATTTCGGTCAGCCCCAGCATTTT
once | TRBJ2-1 | TRBD1 | TRBV30 | CAWSGQGNEQFF | TGTGCCTGGAGTGGACAGGGCAATGAGCAGTTCTTC
NA | TRBJ2-5 | NA | TRBV18 | CASSPLRKQETQYF | TGTGCCAGCTCACCACTGCGGAAGCAAGAGACCCAGTACTTC
NA | TRBJ2-1 | NA | TRBV3-1/TRBV3-2 | CASSQGEYNEQFF | TGTGCCAGCAGCCAAGGGGAGTACAATGAGCAGTTCTTC
NA | TRBJ2-5 | NA | TRBV3-1/TRBV3-2 | CASRRGSGQETQYF | TGTGCCAGCAGGCGGGGTAGCGGCCAAGAGACCCAGTACTTC
NA | TRBJ1-2 | NA | TRBV3-1/TRBV3-2 | CASSQDRAASGYTF | TGTGCCAGCAGCCAAGACAGGGCGGCCTCTGGCTACACCTTC
NA | TRBJ1-1 | NA | TRBV6-5 | CASSSSFRGTEAFF | TGTGCCAGCAGCTCGAGTTTTAGGGGGACTGAAGCTTTCTTT
NA | TRBJ1-5 | NA | TRBV4-2 | CASSQDSGQPQHF | TGTGCCAGCAGCCAAGATAGTGGGCAGCCCCAGCATTTT
NA | TRBJ1-2 | NA | TRBV2 | CASRQVVNGYTF | TGTGCCAGTCGACAGGTGGTAAATGGCTACACCTTC
NA | TRBJ1-1 | NA | TRBV6-6 | CASSYSQDTEAFF | TGTGCCAGCAGTTACTCCCAGGACACTGAAGCTTTCTTT
NA | TRBJ2-3 | NA | TRBV4-1 | CASSHGATSTDTQYF | TGCGCCAGCAGCCACGGTGCCACCTCCACAGATACGCAGTATTTT
once | TRBJ2-7 | NA | TRBV27 | CASSLWGREQYF | TGTGCCAGCAGTTTATGGGGACGCGAGCAGTACTTC
NA | TRBJ1-1 | NA | TRBV9 | CASSLEHDTEAFF | TGTGCCAGCAGCCTCGAACACGACACTGAAGCTTTCTTT
NA | TRBJ2-1 | TRBD2 | TRBV7-7 | CASSFAVAGVGHNEQFF | TGTGCTAGCAGCTTCGCAGTAGCGGGAGTCGGGCACAATGAGCAGTTCTTC
NA | TRBJ1-2 | NA | TRBV11-2 | CASSHTLRGGYTF | TGTGCCAGCAGCCACACCTTAAGAGGGGGCTACACCTTC
NA | TRBJ2-3 | TRBD2 | TRBV10-1 | CASSERAGPPSTDTQYF | TGCGCCAGCAGTGAAAGAGCGGGGCCTCCTAGCACAGATACGCAGTATTTT
NA | TRBJ2-7 | NA | TRBV19 | CASSQMTGEQYF | TGTGCCAGTAGCCAAATGACGGGGGAGCAGTACTTC
NA | TRBJ1-5 | NA | TRBV2 | CASGGWQGWQPQHF | TGTGCCAGCGGGGGGTGGCAGGGTTGGCAGCCCCAGCATTTT
once | TRBJ2-3 | NA | TRBV18 | CASHTTPSEAQYF | TGTGCCAGCCATACCACCCCCAGTGAAGCGCAGTATTTT
NA | TRBJ1-2 | NA | TRBV7-8 | CASSLNNPPGHLITKREGAYGYTF | TGTGCCAGCAGCCTCAATAATCCTCCGGGACATCTCATCACCAAGCGAGAGGGCGCCTATGGCTACACCTTC
NA | TRBJ2-3 | TRBD1 | TRBV4-1 | CASSTQTGTDPKYF | TGCGCCAGCAGCACACAAACCGGGACAGACCCTAAGTATTTT